These 7 T cell receptor beta chains were sequenced from one sample in a study of blood T cell repertoires in COVID-19. The data were produced by immunoSEQ multiplex PCR, yet TCRdb's version contains in-frame clones alone and is incomplete. The table lists approximately 170,000 clones, roughly 90% of them singletons. Sequences were obtained from peripheral blood. The receptor source for this set is a man aged 55 to 70 with acute or convalescent COVID-19.

The rearrangement links TRBV6-6 to TRBJ1-1; D might be TRBD1 (5 bases). Per the germline V gene, CDR1 is MNHNY and CDR2 is SVGAGI (reference sequence). The V gene lost 7 bases and the J gene lost 4 bases, with 7 bases spanning the gap. CDR3 length: 11 residues. The CDR3 nucleotides read TGTGCCAGCACCCAGGGCACTGAAGCTTTCTTT. Protein: CASTQGTEAFF.

The gene calls are TRBV7-8 and TRBJ2-7; D is perhaps TRBD2 (5 bases). There are 14 residues in the CDR3. The V gene lost 2 bases and the J gene lost 3 bases, with 11 bases spanning the gap. Per germline, CDR1 SGHVS and CDR2 FQNEAQ. CDR3: CASSLIGGSYEQYF. The CDR3 DNA reads TGTGCCAGCAGCTTAATAGGAGGTAGCTACGAGCAGTACTTC.

This rearrangement joins TRBV4-2 to TRBJ2-7, with 10 bases matching TRBD2. Germline V CDR1 and CDR2: LGHNA, YNFKEQ. Trimming cost V 4 bases and J 4 bases; bases outside gene matches: 10. CDR3 length equals 16 residues. CDR3 protein: CASSPAPGLASYEQYF. For the CDR3, the DNA is TGTGCCAGCAGCCCGGCACCGGGACTAGCGTCATACGAGCAGTACTTC.

This chain links TRBV5-4 with TRBJ2-1; 10 bases fit TRBD1. With V trimmed by 4 bases and J by 12 bases, 7 bases remained unmatched. Germline values: CDR1 SGHNT, CDR2 YYREEE (reference sequence). The CDR3 extends over 13 amino acids. CDR3 residues: CASSEGQGKWQFF. In DNA form, the CDR3 reads TGTGCCAGCAGCGAGGGACAGGGGAAGTGGCAGTTCTTC.

Only a few counts were recorded for this clone. The chain joins TRBV3-1 (or the pseudogene TRBV3-2) to TRBJ2-3; 11 bases fit TRBD2. There are 15 residues in the CDR3. Germline V lookup: CDR1 LGHDT, CDR2 YNNKEL (reference sequence). J gave up 3 bases and V 6 bases, and 5 bases lay outside the gene matches. CDR3 residues: CASSLSGRATDTQYF. CDR3 in DNA: TGTGCCAGCAGTCTTAGCGGGAGGGCGACAGATACGCAGTATTTT.

The chain employs TRBV7-2 and TRBJ2-5; 7 nucleotides agree with TRBD1. This CDR3 region has 13 residues. The germline V gene has CDR1 SGHTA and CDR2 FQGNSA. The ends lost 5 bases at V and 5 bases at J; junction bases unmatched: 5. CDR3 sequence reads: CASSRQGGETQYF. The CDR3 coding sequence is TGTGCCAGCAGCCGACAGGGTGGGGAGACCCAGTACTTC.

This clone occurred once. This chain joins TRBV28 and TRBJ2-5; 10 nucleotides align to TRBD2. There are 16 residues in the CDR3. Losses at the gene ends were 8 bases for V and 2 bases for J; bases not matched to a gene: 11. Per the germline V gene, CDR1 is MDHEN and CDR2 is SYDVKM. The CDR3: CASQDSGRILQETQYF. The CDR3, as DNA: TGTGCCAGCCAGGATAGCGGGAGGATTCTTCAAGAGACCCAGTACTTC.